This TCR beta chain was identified in a study of cytomegalovirus exposure and HLA in healthy donors. The donors were part of the validation cohort, which consisted of more than 90 subjects and was separate from the first cohort of about 650 subjects. The CDR3 is made up of 15 amino acids. Germline CDR1 and CDR2: SGHRS and YFSETQ. V lost 4 bases to trimming and J lost 7 bases; unmatched junction nucleotides: 7. TCRdb's copy holds only in-frame clones and misses some; the assay was immunoSEQ multiplex PCR. The table shows more than 55,000 clones, with 89% occurring only once. Study conclusions and caveats: Associated with cytomegalovirus, according to the listing, were around 160 TCR beta chains. Within the 130 or so validation repertoires, first-cohort TCR clusters tended to co-occur, according to a later analysis.

On this clone itself: Its antigen is unknown.

The sequenced sample consisted of PBMCs. This chain connects TRBV5-1 to TRBJ2-2; 10 positions agree with TRBD1. The TCR originated in a young woman in good health and CMV-seronegative. The DNA of the CDR3 is TGCGCCAGCAGCGGGACGACAGGGGGCGGCGGGGAGCTGTTTTTT. It encodes CASSGTTGGGGELFF. Supplemented by reference TRBV5-1 and TRBJ2-2, the full variable domain reads KAGVTQTPRYLIKTRGQQVTLSCSPISGHRSVSWYQQTPGQGLQFLFEYFSETQRNKGNFPGRFSGRQFSNSRSEMNVSTLELGDSALYLCASSGTTGGGGELFFGEGSRLTVL.